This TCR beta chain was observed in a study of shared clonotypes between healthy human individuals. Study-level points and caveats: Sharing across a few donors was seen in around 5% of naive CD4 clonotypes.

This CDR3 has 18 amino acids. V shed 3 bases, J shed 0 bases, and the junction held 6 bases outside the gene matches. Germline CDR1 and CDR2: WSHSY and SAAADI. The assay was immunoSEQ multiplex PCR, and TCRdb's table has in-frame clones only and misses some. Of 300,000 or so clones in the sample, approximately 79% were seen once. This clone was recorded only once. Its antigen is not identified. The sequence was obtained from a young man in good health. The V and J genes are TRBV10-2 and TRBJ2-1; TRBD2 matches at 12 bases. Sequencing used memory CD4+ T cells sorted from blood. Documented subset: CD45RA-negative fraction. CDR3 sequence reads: CASSDRLAGANSYNEQFF. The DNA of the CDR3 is TGCGCCAGCAGTGATAGACTAGCGGGAGCGAACTCCTACAATGAGCAGTTCTTC.